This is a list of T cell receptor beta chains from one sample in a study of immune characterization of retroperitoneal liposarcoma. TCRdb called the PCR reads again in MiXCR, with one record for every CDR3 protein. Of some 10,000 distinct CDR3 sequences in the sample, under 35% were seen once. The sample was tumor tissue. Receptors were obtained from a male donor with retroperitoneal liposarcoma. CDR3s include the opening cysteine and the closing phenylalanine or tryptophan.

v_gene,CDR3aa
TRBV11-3,CASSATLRGRGIPSTQFF
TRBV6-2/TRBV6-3,CASSYGGRRSSYNEQYF
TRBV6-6,CASSPVVWRGGRGNEQFF
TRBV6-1,CASRVGLAGNEQFF
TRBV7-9,CASSSWTLRRNSPLHF
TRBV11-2,CASSFVRTGELFF
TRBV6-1,CASSQTGTGTYEQYF
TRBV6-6,CASSYSGEQFF
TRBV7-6,CASSLGAGANEQFF
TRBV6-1,CASSPPGLATYEQYF
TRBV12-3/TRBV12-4,CASSTRTSGGFQETQFF
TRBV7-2,CASSLDPGTTTEAFF
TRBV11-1,CASSYGRTSLPLDTQYF
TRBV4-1,CASSRSAGTVNTGELFF